These 21 T cell receptor beta chains were sequenced from one sample in a study of blood T cell repertoires in COVID-19. Some clones are missing from TCRdb's copy, which holds only in-frame ones; the method was immunoSEQ multiplex PCR. The sample includes approximately 74,000 clones, 88% of them seen just once. What was sequenced was peripheral blood. All receptors come from a man in his 70s with acute or convalescent COVID-19.

The chain employs TRBV9 and TRBJ1-2, with 7 bases lining up with TRBD1. The CDR3 totals 16 residues. CDR1 SGDLS and CDR2 YYNGEE come from the germline V gene. V dropped 4 bases and J dropped 3; count of bases not matched to a gene: 12. CDR3 sequence: CASSQVDRADDYGYTF. The CDR3 nucleotides are TGTGCCAGCAGCCAAGTAGACAGGGCGGATGACTATGGCTACACCTTC. Using reference TRBV9 and TRBJ1-2 for the parts outside the CDR3, the full variable domain is DSGVTQTPKHLITATGQRVTLRCSPRSGDLSVYWYQQSLDQGLQFLIQYYNGEERAKGNILERFSAQQFPDLHSELNLSSLELGDSALYFCASSQVDRADDYGYTFGSGTRLTVV.

This chain connects TRBV27 to TRBJ1-2; D call uncertain. Trimming pared 6 bases from V and 1 base from J, leaving 12 bases between. The CDR3 runs to 14 residues. The germline gives CDR1 MNHEY, CDR2 SMNVEV (reference sequence). The CDR3 sequence: CASRPIRDNYGYTF. CDR3 DNA: TGTGCCAGCAGACCCATCCGGGATAACTATGGCTACACCTTC.

The rearrangement uses TRBV7-2 and TRBJ2-1; D is uncertain. The germline V gene has CDR1 SGHTA and CDR2 FQGNSA. The CDR3 covers 13 residues. V was pared by 1 base and J by 4 bases, with 5 bases between. The CDR3 loop is CASSLVRYNEQFF. The DNA for the CDR3 is TGTGCCAGCAGCTTAGTCAGATACAATGAGCAGTTCTTC.

The rearrangement uses TRBV5-1 and TRBJ1-2; TRBD1 aligns across 7 bases. After removal of 0 bases from V and 2 bases from J, the junction contained 1 base not matched to a gene. Germline V gene data show CDR1 as SGHRS and CDR2 as YFSETQ. The CDR3 runs 14 residues. CDR3 sequence (DNA): TGCGCCAGCAGCTTGGAGGGACAGAACTATGGCTACACCTTC. Translated, it gives CASSLEGQNYGYTF.

The chain joins TRBV7-2 to TRBJ1-1; TRBD1 matches 8 bases. Trimming at V came to 2 bases and at J to 2 bases, leaving 4 bases not matched to a gene. Per germline, CDR1 SGHTA and CDR2 FQGNSA. The CDR3 contains 15 residues. The CDR3 loop is CASSLLGTGNTEAFF. The CDR3 coding sequence is TGTGCCAGCAGCTTACTAGGGACAGGAAACACTGAAGCTTTCTTT.

The V and J genes are TRBV18 and TRBJ2-2; D is unresolved. CDR1 is KGHSH, CDR2 LQKENI, per germline. This CDR3 contains 14 residues. V was clipped by 1 base and J by 0 bases, with 3 bases between them. CDR3 amino acids: CASSPRANTGELFF. The CDR3 DNA reads TGTGCCAGCTCACCACGCGCGAACACCGGGGAGCTGTTTTTT. Variable domain in full (rest from reference TRBV18 and TRBJ2-2): NAGVMQNPRHLVRRRGQEARLRCSPMKGHSHVYWYRQLPEEGLKFMVYLQKENIIDESGMPKERFSAEFPKEGPSILRIQQVVRGDSAAYFCASSPRANTGELFFGEGSRLTVL.

This clone came up a few times. The chain employs TRBV7-2 and TRBJ1-1, with 8 positions matching TRBD1. V shed 2 bases and J 4 bases; nucleotides not matched to a gene: 3. Germline V gene sequence: CDR1 SGHTA, CDR2 FQGNSA. This CDR3 region has 14 residues. CDR3 nucleotides: TGTGCCAGCAGCTTACAGGGGGCGGGCACTGAAGCTTTCTTT. It specifies CASSLQGAGTEAFF.

The chain is built from TRBV7-9 and TRBJ2-1; 9 nucleotides match TRBD2. The V gene end was trimmed by 5 bases and the J gene end by 5 bases; junction bases not matched to a gene: 4. The CDR3 consists of 14 residues. The germline V gene has CDR1 SEHNR and CDR2 FQNEAQ (reference sequence). Here the CDR3 DNA reads TGTGCCAGCAGCCGACTAGCGGCCAACAATGAGCAGTTCTTC. Translated, it gives CASSRLAANNEQFF.

J is TRBJ1-3 and V is TRBV5-5; 8 nucleotides match TRBD1. Unmatched junction bases numbered 12, after V lost 2 bases and J lost 8 bases. CDR3 size: 16 residues. The V gene's germline CDR1 is SGHKS and CDR2 YYEKEE (reference sequence). CDR3 sequence: CASSLGGQGLWDTIYF. CDR3 nucleotides: TGTGCCAGCAGCTTAGGAGGACAGGGACTTTGGGACACCATATATTTT.

This rearrangement joins TRBV4-3 to TRBJ2-1; D uncertain. Germline V gene data show CDR1 as LGHNA and CDR2 as YSLEER. Trimming pared 1 base from V and 7 bases from J, leaving 8 bases between. The length of the CDR3 is 13 residues. CDR3 bases: TGCGCCAGCAGCCAAGTGGCATGGAATGAGCAGTTCTTC. Protein sequence: CASSQVAWNEQFF.

This clone was recorded only once. The V and J genes are TRBV7-6 and TRBJ1-1; unclear D gene. The CDR3 spans 13 residues. Per the germline V gene, CDR1 is SGHVS and CDR2 is FNYEAQ. V gave up 5 bases and J gave up 2 bases, with 9 bases separating them. CDR3 DNA: TGTGCCAGCAGCGGTAGACACAACACTGAAGCTTTCTTT. This sequence encodes CASSGRHNTEAFF.

V usage is TRBV19 and J usage is TRBJ1-5, with 8 bases that match TRBD1. CDR1 is LNHDA, CDR2 SQIVND, per germline (reference sequence). J gave up 4 bases and V 3 bases, and 5 bases lay outside the gene matches. The length of the CDR3 is 15 residues. DNA of the CDR3: TGTGCCAGTAGTATCGCCAGGGGGCAAAATCAGCCCCAGCATTTT. Its translation is CASSIARGQNQPQHF.

The chain employs TRBV19 and TRBJ2-2; D perhaps matches TRBD1 (5 bases). V was shortened by 7 bases and J by 0 bases, with 12 bases between the two germline ends. The CDR3 has 15 residues. Germline V gene data show CDR1 as LNHDA and CDR2 as SQIVND (reference sequence). The CDR3 loop reads CASKVAGPNTGELFF. The CDR3 nucleotides are TGTGCCAGTAAGGTGGCAGGGCCGAACACCGGGGAGCTGTTTTTT.

V gene TRBV7-8 combines with J gene TRBJ2-1; D remains unclear. Trimming shortened V by 5 bases and J by 2 bases, and 22 bases separated the two germline ends. The CDR3 covers 18 residues. Germline V lookup: CDR1 SGHVS, CDR2 FQNEAQ. CDR3 in amino acids: CASSARRFMRPTYNEQFF. In DNA form, the CDR3 reads TGTGCCAGCAGCGCACGTCGGTTTATGAGGCCCACCTACAATGAGCAGTTCTTC.

The V call is TRBV28, the J call TRBJ1-2, with 10 bases that match TRBD1. Germline CDR1 and CDR2: MDHEN and SYDVKM. Unmatched junction bases numbered 3, after V lost 6 bases and J lost 2 bases. The length of the CDR3 is 14 residues. The CDR3 coding sequence is TGTGCCAGCAGCTCGGGACAGGGGAACTATGGCTACACCTTC. Translating gives CASSSGQGNYGYTF.

This rearrangement joins TRBV10-3 to TRBJ1-5, with D perhaps matching TRBD1 (6 bases). Germline CDR1 is ENHRY and CDR2 is SYGVKD. This CDR3 has 14 amino acids. The V end was cut by 2 bases, the J end by 5 bases, with 10 bases between. CDR3 nucleotides: TGTGCCATCAGTGAGAGGGGGATGGATCAGCCCCAGCATTTT. This codes for CAISERGMDQPQHF.

The chain carries TRBV20-1 and TRBJ1-5; the D is unclear. V lost 3 bases, J lost 8 bases, and 11 bases lay in between. Looked up from germline, CDR1 is DFQATT and CDR2 is SNEGSKA (reference sequence). The CDR3 is 12 amino acids. The CDR3 sequence: CSASVPGEPQHF. The CDR3 nucleotides read TGCAGTGCTAGTGTCCCCGGGGAGCCCCAGCATTTT.

The chain joins TRBV10-3 to TRBJ2-1, with 9 bases that match TRBD2. With 6 bases clipped from V and 0 bases from J, the junction kept 12 bases outside the gene matches. Germline V gene sequence: CDR1 ENHRY, CDR2 SYGVKD. The CDR3 is 18 residues long. CDR3 sequence: CAISPLAGAPHSYNEQFF. CDR3 nucleotides: TGTGCCATCAGCCCACTAGCGGGCGCGCCCCACTCCTACAATGAGCAGTTCTTC.

The V call is TRBV18, the J call TRBJ2-7, with D maybe TRBD2 (6 bases). CDR1 is KGHSH and CDR2 is LQKENI in the germline V gene. The CDR3 is 15 residues long. Trimming removed 3 bases from V and 2 bases from J, with 14 bases in between. The CDR3 bases are TGTGCCAGCTCACCGACTTCCGGGAGCACCTACGAGCAGTACTTC. Residues: CASSPTSGSTYEQYF. The complete variable domain, with remaining parts taken from reference TRBV18 and TRBJ2-7, reads NAGVMQNPRHLVRRRGQEARLRCSPMKGHSHVYWYRQLPEEGLKFMVYLQKENIIDESGMPKERFSAEFPKEGPSILRIQQVVRGDSAAYFCASSPTSGSTYEQYFGPGTRLTVT.

This chain joins TRBV10-3 and TRBJ1-1, with 7 bases aligning to TRBD1. The CDR3 is made up of 13 amino acids. Germline CDR1 and CDR2: ENHRY and SYGVKD. Unmatched junction bases numbered 7, after V lost 10 bases and J lost 2 bases. This CDR3 reads CATSGTANTEAFF. The DNA for the CDR3 is TGTGCCACCAGCGGGACAGCCAACACTGAAGCTTTCTTT.

This chain uses TRBV2 with TRBJ2-2, with TRBD2 as a possible D gene (5 bases). V lost 9 bases to trimming and J lost 1 base, with 15 bases between them. There are 15 residues in the CDR3. The germline gives CDR1 SNHLY, CDR2 FYNNEI. The CDR3 coding sequence is TGTGCCAGTACGGGCCGGGAAAAGAACACCGGGGAGCTGTTTTTT. This sequence encodes CASTGREKNTGELFF.